This record concerns one TCR beta chain sequence. Its specificity is unknown. This sample was included in a study of early stage breast cancer tumors. The V segment lost 7 bases and the J segment 5 bases; nucleotides outside the gene matches: 7. Looked up from germline, CDR1 is LNHDA and CDR2 is SQIVND (reference sequence). The CDR3 runs to 13 residues. The study, taken as a whole, reports: Functional markers like CD4, CD8 and FOXP3 were missed in bulk sequencing.

Assay: immunoSEQ multiplex PCR; the TCRdb copy retains only in-frame clones and omits some. The data contain tens of thousands of clones, 70% to 80% of them seen just once; the ten biggest clones take up roughly 7.4%. The gene calls are TRBV19 and TRBJ1-1; 7 bases agree with TRBD1. The clonotype comes from a person aged 55 to 69 with breast cancer. The sample taken for sequencing was blood. The chain's CDR3 is CASNLNRGTEAFF. Written as DNA, the CDR3 is TGTGCCAGTAACCTAAACAGGGGAACTGAAGCTTTCTTT.